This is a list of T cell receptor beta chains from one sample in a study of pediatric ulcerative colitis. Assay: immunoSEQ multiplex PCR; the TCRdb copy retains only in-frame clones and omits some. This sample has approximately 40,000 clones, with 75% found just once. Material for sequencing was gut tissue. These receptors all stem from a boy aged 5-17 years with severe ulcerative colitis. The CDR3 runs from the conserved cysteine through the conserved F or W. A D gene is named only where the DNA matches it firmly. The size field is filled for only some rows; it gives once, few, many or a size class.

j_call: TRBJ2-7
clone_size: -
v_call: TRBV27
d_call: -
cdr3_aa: CASSLLGGRSEQYF
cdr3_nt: TGTGCCAGCAGTTTACTAGGGGGGAGGAGCGAGCAGTACTTC

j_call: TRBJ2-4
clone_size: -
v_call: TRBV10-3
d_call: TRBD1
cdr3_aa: CAISDRTGNENIQYF
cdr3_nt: TGTGCCATCAGTGACCGGACAGGGAATGAAAACATTCAGTACTTC

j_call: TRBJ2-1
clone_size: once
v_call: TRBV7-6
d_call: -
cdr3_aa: CASSFLGGYNEQFF
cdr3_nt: TGTGCCAGCAGCTTCCTTGGGGGTTACAATGAGCAGTTCTTC

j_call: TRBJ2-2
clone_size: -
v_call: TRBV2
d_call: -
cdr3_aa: CASSRSVPGELFF
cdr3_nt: TGTGCCAGCAGTAGGTCAGTCCCCGGGGAGCTGTTTTTT

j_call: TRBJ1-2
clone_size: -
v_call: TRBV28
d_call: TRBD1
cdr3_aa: CASSVDRGLGYTF
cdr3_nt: TGTGCCAGCAGCGTGGACAGGGGGCTTGGCTACACCTTC

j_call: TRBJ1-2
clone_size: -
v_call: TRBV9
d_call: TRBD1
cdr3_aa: CASTSDRVSGGYTF
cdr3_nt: TGTGCCAGCACCTCGGACAGGGTCAGTGGCGGCTACACCTTC

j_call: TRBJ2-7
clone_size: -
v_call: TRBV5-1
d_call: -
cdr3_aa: CASSLGSFSGEQYF
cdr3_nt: TGCGCCAGCAGCTTGGGGTCTTTTTCGGGCGAGCAGTACTTC

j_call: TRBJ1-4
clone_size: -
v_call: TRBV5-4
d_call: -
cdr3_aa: CASSHREILVTTNEKLFF
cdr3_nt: TGTGCCAGCAGCCATAGAGAAATTTTAGTAACAACTAATGAAAAACTGTTTTTT

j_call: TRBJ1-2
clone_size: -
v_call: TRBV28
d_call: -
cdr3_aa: CASTPEGGRYYGYTF
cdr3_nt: TGTGCCAGCACCCCTGAAGGGGGGCGTTACTATGGCTACACCTTC

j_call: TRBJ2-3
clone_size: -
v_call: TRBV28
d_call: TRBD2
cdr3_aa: CASSLPAGGTDTQYF
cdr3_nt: TGTGCCAGCAGTTTACCAGCGGGGGGCACAGATACGCAGTATTTT

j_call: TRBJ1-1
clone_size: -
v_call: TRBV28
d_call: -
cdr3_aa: CASSLGGLNTEAFF
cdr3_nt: TGTGCCAGCAGCCTGGGGGGGTTGAACACTGAAGCTTTCTTT

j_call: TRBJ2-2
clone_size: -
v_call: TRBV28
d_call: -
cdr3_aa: CASTFGTGELFF
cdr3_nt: TGTGCCAGCACTTTCGGCACCGGGGAGCTGTTTTTT

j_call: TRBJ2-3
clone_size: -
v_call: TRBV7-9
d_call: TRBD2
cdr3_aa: CASSSKPGGTDTQYF
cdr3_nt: TGTGCCAGCAGTTCAAAGCCGGGGGGGACAGATACGCAGTATTTT

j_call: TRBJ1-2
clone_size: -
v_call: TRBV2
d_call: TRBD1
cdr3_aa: CASSERDRAYGYTF
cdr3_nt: TGTGCCAGCAGTGAACGGGACAGGGCCTATGGCTACACCTTC

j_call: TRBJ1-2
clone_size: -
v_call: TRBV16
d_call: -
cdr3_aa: CASSQWTDHYGYTF
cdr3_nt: TGTGCCAGCAGCCAATGGACAGACCACTATGGCTACACCTTC

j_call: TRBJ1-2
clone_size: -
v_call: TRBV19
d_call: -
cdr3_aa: CASSLDAGGNNYGYTF
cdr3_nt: TGTGCCAGTAGCCTCGACGCGGGGGGAAATAACTATGGCTACACCTTC

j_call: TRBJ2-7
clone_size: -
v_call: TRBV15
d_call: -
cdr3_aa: CATRAMDGYEQYF
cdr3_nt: TGTGCCACCAGAGCTATGGACGGTTACGAGCAGTACTTC

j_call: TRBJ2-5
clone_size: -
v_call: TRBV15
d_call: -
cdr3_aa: CATRGFRETQYF
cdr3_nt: TGTGCCACCAGAGGTTTCCGGGAGACCCAGTACTTC

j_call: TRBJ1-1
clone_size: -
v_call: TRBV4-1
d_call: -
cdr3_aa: CASSQGEMNTEAFF
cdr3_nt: TGCGCCAGCAGCCAAGGCGAAATGAACACTGAAGCTTTCTTT

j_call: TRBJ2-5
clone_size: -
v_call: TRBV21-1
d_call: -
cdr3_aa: CASSKVHREKETQYF
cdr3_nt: TGTGCCAGCAGCAAAGTTCACAGGGAGAAGGAGACCCAGTACTTC

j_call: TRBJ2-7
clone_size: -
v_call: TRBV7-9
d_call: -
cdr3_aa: CASSLGGAPEQYF
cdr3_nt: TGTGCCAGCAGCTTAGGTGGGGCGCCCGAGCAGTACTTC

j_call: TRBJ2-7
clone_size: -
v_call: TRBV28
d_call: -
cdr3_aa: CASRGTPTYEQYF
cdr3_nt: TGTGCCAGCAGGGGAACTCCTACCTACGAGCAGTACTTC

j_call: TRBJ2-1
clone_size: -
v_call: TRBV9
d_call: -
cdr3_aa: CASSVIARPSYNEQFF
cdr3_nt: TGTGCCAGCAGCGTAATTGCGAGACCCTCCTACAATGAGCAGTTCTTC

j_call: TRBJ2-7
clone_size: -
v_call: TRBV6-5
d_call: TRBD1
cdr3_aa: CASQRTGGTYEQYF
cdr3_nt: TGTGCCAGCCAAAGGACAGGGGGCACCTACGAGCAGTACTTC

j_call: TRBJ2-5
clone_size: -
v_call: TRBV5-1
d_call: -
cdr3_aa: CASSFLVGRETQYF
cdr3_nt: TGCGCCAGCAGCTTTTTAGTGGGCCGGGAGACCCAGTACTTC

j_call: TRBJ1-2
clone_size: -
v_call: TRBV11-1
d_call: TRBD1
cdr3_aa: CASSPQTGTGRYGYTF
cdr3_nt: TGTGCCAGCAGCCCCCAGACCGGGACAGGGAGGTATGGCTACACCTTC

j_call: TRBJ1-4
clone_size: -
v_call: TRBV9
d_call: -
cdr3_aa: CASSVRDSGEAAEKLFF
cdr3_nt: TGTGCCAGCAGCGTAAGGGACTCAGGGGAGGCGGCTGAAAAACTGTTTTTT

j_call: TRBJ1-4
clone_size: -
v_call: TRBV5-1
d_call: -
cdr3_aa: CASSPGGTGRTNEKLFF
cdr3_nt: TGCGCCAGCAGCCCCGGAGGAACGGGACGGACTAATGAAAAACTGTTTTTT

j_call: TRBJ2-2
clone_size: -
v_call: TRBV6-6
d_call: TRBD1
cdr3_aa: CASSPWGRGRTGELFF
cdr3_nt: TGTGCCAGCAGTCCCTGGGGCAGGGGGCGCACCGGGGAGCTGTTTTTT

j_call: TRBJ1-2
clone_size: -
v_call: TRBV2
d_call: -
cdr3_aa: CASRDSRLLGYTF
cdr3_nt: TGTGCCAGCAGAGACAGCCGCCTTCTTGGCTACACCTTC

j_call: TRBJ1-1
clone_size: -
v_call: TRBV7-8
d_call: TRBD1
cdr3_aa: CASSLRQGAKGTEAFF
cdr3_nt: TGTGCCAGCAGCCTCCGACAGGGGGCAAAGGGTACTGAAGCTTTCTTT

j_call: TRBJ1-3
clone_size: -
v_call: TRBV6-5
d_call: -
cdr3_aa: CASSYSQGSPGNTIYF
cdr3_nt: TGTGCCAGCAGTTATTCCCAGGGCAGTCCCGGAAACACCATATATTTT

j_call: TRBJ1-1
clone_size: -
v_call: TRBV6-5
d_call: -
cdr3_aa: CASSYSDSEAFF
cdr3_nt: TGTGCCAGCAGTTACTCGGACTCTGAAGCTTTCTTT

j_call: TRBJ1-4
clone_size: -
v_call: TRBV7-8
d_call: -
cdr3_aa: CASSLTPLARANEKLFF
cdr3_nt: TGTGCCAGTTCCCTTACCCCATTAGCTAGAGCTAATGAAAAACTGTTTTTT

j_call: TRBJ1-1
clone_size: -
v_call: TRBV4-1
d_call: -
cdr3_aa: CASSQGGWGLMNTEAFF
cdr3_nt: TGCGCCAGCAGCCAGGGGGGTTGGGGCCTCATGAACACTGAAGCTTTCTTT

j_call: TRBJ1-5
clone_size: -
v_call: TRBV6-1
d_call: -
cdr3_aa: CASRGPSSNQPQHF
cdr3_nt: TGTGCCAGCAGGGGGCCTTCTAGCAATCAGCCCCAGCATTTT

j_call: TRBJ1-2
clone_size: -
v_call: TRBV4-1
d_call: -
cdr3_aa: CASSQDRFSNYGYTF
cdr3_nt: TGCGCCAGCAGCCAAGATCGGTTTTCTAACTATGGCTACACCTTC

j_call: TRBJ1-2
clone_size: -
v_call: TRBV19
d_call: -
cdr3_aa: CASSVKQGTRRSYTF
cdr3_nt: TGTGCCAGTAGTGTGAAACAGGGAACAAGGCGTAGCTACACCTTC

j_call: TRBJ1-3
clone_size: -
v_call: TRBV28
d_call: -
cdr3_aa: CASSLLNSGNTIYF
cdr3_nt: TGTGCCAGCAGCTTGCTTAACTCTGGAAACACCATATATTTT

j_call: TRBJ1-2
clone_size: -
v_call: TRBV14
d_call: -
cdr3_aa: CASSQSAAAGYTF
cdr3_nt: TGTGCCAGCAGCCAATCGGCGGCGGCTGGCTACACCTTC

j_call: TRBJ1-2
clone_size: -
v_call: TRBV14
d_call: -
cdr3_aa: CASSRSRVANYGYTF
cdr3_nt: TGTGCCAGCAGCCGCTCTAGGGTAGCTAACTATGGCTACACCTTC

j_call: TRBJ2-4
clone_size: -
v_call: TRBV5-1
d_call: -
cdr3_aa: CASSLAVGGNKNIQYF
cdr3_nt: TGCGCCAGCAGCTTGGCGGTAGGGGGTAACAAAAACATTCAGTACTTC

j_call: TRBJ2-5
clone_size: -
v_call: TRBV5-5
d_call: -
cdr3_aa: CASSLGVQETQYF
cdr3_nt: TGTGCCAGCAGCTTAGGGGTCCAAGAGACCCAGTACTTC

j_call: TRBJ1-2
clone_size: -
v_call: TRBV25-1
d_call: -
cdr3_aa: CASTPGRAGRLTF
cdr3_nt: TGTGCCAGCACGCCCGGCAGGGCGGGTCGCCTCACCTTC

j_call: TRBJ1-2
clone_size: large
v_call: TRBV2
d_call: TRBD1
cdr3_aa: CASSLRDRGFGNYGYTF
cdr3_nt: TGTGCCAGCAGCCTCCGGGACAGGGGGTTTGGGAACTATGGCTACACCTTC

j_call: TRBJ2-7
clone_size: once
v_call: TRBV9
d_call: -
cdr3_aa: CASSVDPGTGTYEQYF
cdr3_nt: TGTGCCAGCAGCGTAGATCCGGGGACGGGCACCTACGAGCAGTACTTC

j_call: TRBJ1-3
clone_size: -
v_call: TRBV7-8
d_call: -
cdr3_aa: CASTQQGQGNTIYF
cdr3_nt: TGTGCCAGCACCCAGCAGGGGCAGGGAAACACCATATATTTT

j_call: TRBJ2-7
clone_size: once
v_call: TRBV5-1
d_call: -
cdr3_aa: CASSPTPSYEQYF
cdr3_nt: TGCGCCAGCAGCCCGACACCTTCCTACGAGCAGTACTTC

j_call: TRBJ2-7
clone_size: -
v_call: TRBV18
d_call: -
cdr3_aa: CASSPGRNFYEQYF
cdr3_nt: TGTGCCAGCTCCCCTGGGCGTAACTTCTACGAGCAGTACTTC

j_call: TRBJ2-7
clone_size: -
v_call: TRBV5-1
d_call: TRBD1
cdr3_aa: CASSWTGEGYEQYF
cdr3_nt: TGCGCCAGCAGCTGGACAGGGGAAGGGTACGAGCAGTACTTC

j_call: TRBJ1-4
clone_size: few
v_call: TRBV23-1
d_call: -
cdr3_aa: CASSPGLPHTREKLFF
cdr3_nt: TGCGCCAGCAGTCCTGGCCTTCCCCATACCAGGGAAAAACTGTTTTTT

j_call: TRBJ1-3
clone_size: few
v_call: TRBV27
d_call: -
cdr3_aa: CASSPSTDGFDTIYF
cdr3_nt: TGTGCCAGCAGTCCATCGACCGACGGTTTTGACACCATATATTTT